This T cell receptor (beta chain) derives from a study of cytomegalovirus exposure and HLA in healthy donors. Study as a whole: Drawn from HLA-typed donors, around 85 million unique TCRs were held in an early data release.

The study, taken as a whole, reports: Cytomegalovirus association was listed for about 170 TCR beta chains.

Trimming pared 6 bases from V and 7 bases from J, leaving 14 bases between. This CDR3 is 13 amino acids long. Germline V CDR1 and CDR2: SGHDT, YYEEEE. PCR involved 60 Vbeta and 13 Jbeta primers. TCRdb keeps only in-frame clones here, not all; method: immunoSEQ multiplex PCR. The sample records some 160,000 clones, around four fifths being singletons. Remarks on this clone: What it recognizes is unknown.

This receptor was obtained from a woman in her 30s in good health and CMV-seronegative. Sequenced material: PBMCs. This chain uses TRBV5-6 with TRBJ2-1; D perhaps matches TRBD1 (6 bases). The CDR3 sequence is CASTPVQGNEQFF. The CDR3 DNA is TGTGCCAGCACCCCGGTCCAGGGGAATGAGCAGTTCTTC.